This T cell receptor beta chain was recovered during a study of CD8 T cells in Susac syndrome. Germline loops: CDR1 MNHEY, CDR2 SMNVEV (reference sequence). Trimming cost V 6 bases and J 3 bases, with 11 bases left between them. The CDR3 is 13 residues long. Reverse transcription of about 0.45 to 1 ug RNA was performed with random hexamers. TCRdb analysed the immunoSEQ multiplex PCR reads with MiXCR anew, one entry per CDR3 protein. The data contain around 200,000 distinct CDR3 sequences, 90% to 97% of them singletons. This chain uses TRBV27 with TRBJ1-2; D ambiguous. The TCR originated in a human donor with Susac syndrome. What was sequenced was CD4+ T cells from PBMCs. CDR3: CASSVGIYYGYTF. CDR3 nucleotides: TGTGCCAGCAGCGTCGGGATTTACTATGGCTACACCTTC.